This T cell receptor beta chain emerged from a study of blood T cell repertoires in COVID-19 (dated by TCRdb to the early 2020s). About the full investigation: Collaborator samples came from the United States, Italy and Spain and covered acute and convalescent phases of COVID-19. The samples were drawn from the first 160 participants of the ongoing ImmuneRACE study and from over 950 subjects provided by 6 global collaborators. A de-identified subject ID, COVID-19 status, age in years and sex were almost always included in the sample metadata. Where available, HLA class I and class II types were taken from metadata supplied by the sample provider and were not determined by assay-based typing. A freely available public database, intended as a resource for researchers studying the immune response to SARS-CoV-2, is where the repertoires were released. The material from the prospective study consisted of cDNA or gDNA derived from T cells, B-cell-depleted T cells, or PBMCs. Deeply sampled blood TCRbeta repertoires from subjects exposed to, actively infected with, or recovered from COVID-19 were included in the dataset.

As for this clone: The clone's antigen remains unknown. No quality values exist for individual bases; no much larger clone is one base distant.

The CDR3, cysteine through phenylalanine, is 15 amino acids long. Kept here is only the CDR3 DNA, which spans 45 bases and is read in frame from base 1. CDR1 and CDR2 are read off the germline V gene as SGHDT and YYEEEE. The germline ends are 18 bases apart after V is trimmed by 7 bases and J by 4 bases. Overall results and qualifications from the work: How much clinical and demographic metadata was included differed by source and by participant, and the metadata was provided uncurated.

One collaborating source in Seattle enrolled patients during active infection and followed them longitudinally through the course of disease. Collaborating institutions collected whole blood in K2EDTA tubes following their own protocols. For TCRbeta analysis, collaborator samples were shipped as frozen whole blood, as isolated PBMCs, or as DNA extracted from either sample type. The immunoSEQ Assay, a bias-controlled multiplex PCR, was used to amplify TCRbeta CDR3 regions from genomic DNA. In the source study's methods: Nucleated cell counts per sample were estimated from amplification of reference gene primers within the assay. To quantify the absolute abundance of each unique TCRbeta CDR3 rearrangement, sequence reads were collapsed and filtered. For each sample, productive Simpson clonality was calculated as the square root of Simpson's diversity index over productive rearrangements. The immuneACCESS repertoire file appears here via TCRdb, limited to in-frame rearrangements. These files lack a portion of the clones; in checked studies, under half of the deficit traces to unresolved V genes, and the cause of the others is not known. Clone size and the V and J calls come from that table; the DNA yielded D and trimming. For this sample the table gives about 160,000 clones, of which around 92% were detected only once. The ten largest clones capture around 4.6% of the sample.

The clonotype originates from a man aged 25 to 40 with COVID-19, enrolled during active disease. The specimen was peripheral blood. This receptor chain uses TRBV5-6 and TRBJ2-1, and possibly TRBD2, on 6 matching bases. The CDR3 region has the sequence CASGPWASEYNEQFF. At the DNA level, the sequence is TGTGCCAGCGGCCCGTGGGCTAGCGAATACAATGAGCAGTTCTTC.